A selection of T cell receptor beta chains follows, all from one sample in a study of CD4+ T cells in melanoma. TCRdb's copy holds only in-frame clones and misses some; the assay was immunoSEQ multiplex PCR. The repertoire holds around 100,000 clones, with 92% as singletons. The sample was peripheral blood. These receptors were collected from a human donor with melanoma. CDR3s include the opening cysteine and the closing phenylalanine or tryptophan. A D gene is named only where the DNA matches it firmly. A clone size is listed for some rows: how often the clone was seen (once, few, many), or a class if it is expanded.

v_call	d_call	j_call	clone_size	cdr3_aa	cdr3_nt
TRBV7-2	.	TRBJ2-2	few	CASSWRAGGTGELFF	TGTGCCAGCAGCTGGAGGGCGGGTGGGACCGGGGAGCTGTTTTTT
TRBV5-6	.	TRBJ2-1	.	CASSRRQGGSAGYNEQFF	TGTGCCAGCAGCCGACGGCAGGGGGGCTCCGCGGGATACAATGAGCAGTTCTTC
TRBV19	.	TRBJ2-7	.	CASSLRAGRNYEQYF	TGTGCCAGTAGTCTTAGGGCGGGACGGAACTACGAGCAGTACTTC
TRBV5-1	.	TRBJ2-3	.	CASSFIPSSTDTQYF	TGCGCCAGCAGCTTCATTCCTAGCAGCACAGATACGCAGTATTTT
TRBV7-8	TRBD1	TRBJ1-6	few	CASSPYRGGSPLHF	TGTGCCAGCAGCCCGTACAGGGGAGGTTCACCCCTCCACTTT
TRBV28	.	TRBJ2-3	.	CASKTLGTNTDTQYF	TGTGCCAGCAAGACGCTCGGGACAAACACAGATACGCAGTATTTT
TRBV12-5	.	TRBJ2-2	.	CASGLVLGSSRGELFF	TGTGCTAGTGGTTTGGTGTTGGGGTCTAGTCGCGGGGAGCTGTTTTTT
TRBV11-1	TRBD1	TRBJ1-6	.	CASSSDRGANSPLHF	TGTGCCAGCAGCTCGGACAGGGGTGCAAATTCACCCCTCCACTTT
TRBV6-5	TRBD1	TRBJ1-4	.	CASSSGRDRVGKLFF	TGTGCCAGCAGTTCGGGCCGGGACAGGGTAGGAAAACTGTTTTTT
TRBV5-4	.	TRBJ2-1	.	CASSPSPKGKLNNEQFF	TGTGCCAGCAGCCCGAGTCCGAAGGGAAAACTAAACAATGAGCAGTTCTTC
TRBV27	TRBD1	TRBJ1-2	.	CASSRRDRGGYGYTF	TGTGCCAGCAGTCGCCGGGACAGGGGCGGCTATGGCTACACCTTC
TRBV5-4	TRBD2	TRBJ2-7	.	CASSSSGGSHEQYF	TGTGCCAGCAGCTCTAGCGGGGGGTCCCACGAGCAGTACTTC